This T cell receptor beta chain derives from a study of beta chain features in type 1 diabetes. The sequenced template was cDNA made from the entire isolated RNA. Using immunoSEQ multiplex PCR, the repertoire was profiled, and TCRdb retains in-frame clones only, with some absent. Of about 220,000 clones listed, 11% were seen once; the top ten hold roughly 1.4%. The CDR3 covers 13 residues. V shed 6 bases and J shed 5 bases, with 16 bases lying between them. CDR1 and CDR2 (germline): SQVTM, ANQGSEA. At least ten counts were recorded for this clone. The gene calls are TRBV29-1 and TRBJ1-2; possibly TRBD1 for D (5 bases). The specimen sequenced was central memory CD4+ T cells from blood. The TCR was taken from a man younger than 35 in good health. Written as DNA, the CDR3 is TGCAGCGTCAGACCCCAGGGACGGTATGGCTACACCTTC. Its protein product is CSVRPQGRYGYTF.